This T cell receptor beta chain was identified during a study of T-cell memory formation after mild COVID-19. CDR1 LGHNA and CDR2 YSLEER come from the germline V gene. The CDR3 contains 15 residues. Trimming removed 3 bases from V and 4 bases from J; junction bases left unmatched: 3. 5'RACE, which relied on constant-segment primers, yielded TCR alpha and TCR beta cDNA libraries carrying sample barcodes and UMIs. TCRdb analysed the 5' RACE reads with MiXCR anew, one entry per CDR3 protein. The sample lists 310,000 or so distinct CDR3 sequences, about a sixth occurring once. This clonotype originated in a man aged 18 to 29 who had mild COVID-19 (a few samples of this study predate the infection). Cell type and time point are not known. The material sequenced was PBMCs or a T cell subset sorted from them (not recorded which). The genes are TRBV4-3 and TRBJ1-6; 7 nucleotides agree with TRBD1. The CDR3 reads CASSQAGQYNSPLHF. CDR3 nucleotide sequence: TGCGCCAGCAGCCAGGCGGGACAGTATAATTCACCCCTCCACTTT.